This T cell receptor beta chain was found in a study of CXCR3-negative and CXCR3-positive naive CD8 T cells. Whole-study results and caveats: CXCR3-positive naive cells had TRB CDR3s that were more hydrophobic than CXCR3-negative naive cells had.

UMI labels and 5' RACE were used to prepare the TRB cDNA libraries. TCRdb re-called the 5' RACE reads; one entry per CDR3 protein, DNA not given. The sample data list over 100,000 distinct CDR3 sequences. Cells that were CD45RO-CCR7+CD27+CD95- constituted naive CD8+ T cells. Germline CDR1 LNHNV, CDR2 YYDKDF (reference sequence). This CDR3 has 15 residues. As concerns this clonotype: Its antigen is not known.

J is TRBJ2-5 and V is TRBV15; TCRdb's assignment of TRBD1 cannot be checked, as there is no DNA. This receptor was obtained from a human donor in good health. Some clones in this sample may be carry-over from other donors' samples. Sequenced: naive CXCR3+ CD8+ T cells from blood. Subset described: CD45RO-CCR7+CD27+CD95- naive CD8+ T cells expressing CXCR3 (TNR3+). The CDR3 region is CATSRAGRGHETQYF.